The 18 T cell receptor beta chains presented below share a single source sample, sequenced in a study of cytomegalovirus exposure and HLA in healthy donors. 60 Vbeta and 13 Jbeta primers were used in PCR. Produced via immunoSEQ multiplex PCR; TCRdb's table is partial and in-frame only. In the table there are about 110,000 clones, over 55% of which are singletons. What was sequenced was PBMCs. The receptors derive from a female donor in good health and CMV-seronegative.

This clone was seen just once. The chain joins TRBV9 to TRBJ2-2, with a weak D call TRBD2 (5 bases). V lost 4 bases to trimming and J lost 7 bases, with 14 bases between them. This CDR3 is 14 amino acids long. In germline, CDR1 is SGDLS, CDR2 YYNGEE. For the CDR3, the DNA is TGTGCCAGCAGCCGCGCCGGCGGAGGCGGGGAGCTGTTTTTT. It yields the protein CASSRAGGGGELFF.

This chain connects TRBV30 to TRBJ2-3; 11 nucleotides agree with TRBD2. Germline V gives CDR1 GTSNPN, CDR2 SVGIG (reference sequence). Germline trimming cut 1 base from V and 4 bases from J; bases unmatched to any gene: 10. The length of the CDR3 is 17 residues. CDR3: CAWSARAGTSGSDTQYF. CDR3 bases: TGTGCCTGGAGTGCCCGGGCCGGGACTAGCGGTTCAGATACGCAGTATTTT.

This CDR3 reads CASSRLGPLGLLSSYEQYF. CDR3 DNA sequence: TGTGCCAGCAGCCGACTCGGCCCCCTTGGACTGCTGAGCTCCTACGAGCAGTACTTC. The V and J genes are TRBV27 and TRBJ2-7, with D perhaps TRBD2 (5 bases). Germline V gene sequence: CDR1 MNHEY, CDR2 SMNVEV (reference sequence). The CDR3 has 19 amino acids. The ends were cut back, 6 bases at V and 0 bases at J, with 27 bases in the middle.

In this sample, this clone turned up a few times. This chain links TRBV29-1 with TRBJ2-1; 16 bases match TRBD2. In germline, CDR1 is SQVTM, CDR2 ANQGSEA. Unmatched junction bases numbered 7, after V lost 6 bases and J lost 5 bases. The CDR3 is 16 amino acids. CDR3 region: CSVGTSGRAIDNEQFF. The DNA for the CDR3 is TGCAGCGTCGGGACTAGCGGGAGGGCCATAGACAATGAGCAGTTCTTC.

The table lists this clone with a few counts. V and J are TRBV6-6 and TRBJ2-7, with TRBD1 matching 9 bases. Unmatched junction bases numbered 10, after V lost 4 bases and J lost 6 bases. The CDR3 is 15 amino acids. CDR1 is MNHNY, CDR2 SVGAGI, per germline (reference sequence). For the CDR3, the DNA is TGTGCCAGCAGTTTGACCGGGACAGGGAACTCCGAGCAGTACTTC. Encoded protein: CASSLTGTGNSEQYF.

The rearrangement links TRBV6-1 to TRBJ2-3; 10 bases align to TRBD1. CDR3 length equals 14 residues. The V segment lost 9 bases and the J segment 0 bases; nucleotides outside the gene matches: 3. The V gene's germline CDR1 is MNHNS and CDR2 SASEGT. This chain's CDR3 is CASGDRGSTDTQYF. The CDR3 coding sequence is TGTGCCAGTGGGGACAGGGGAAGCACAGATACGCAGTATTTT.

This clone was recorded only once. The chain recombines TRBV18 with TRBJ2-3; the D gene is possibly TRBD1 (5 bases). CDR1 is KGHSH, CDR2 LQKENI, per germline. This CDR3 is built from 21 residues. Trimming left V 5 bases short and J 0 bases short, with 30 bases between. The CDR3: CASSNSWLKDTGRVSTDTQYF. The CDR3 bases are TGTGCCAGCTCAAACTCTTGGCTCAAGGACACCGGGCGCGTGAGCACAGATACGCAGTATTTT.

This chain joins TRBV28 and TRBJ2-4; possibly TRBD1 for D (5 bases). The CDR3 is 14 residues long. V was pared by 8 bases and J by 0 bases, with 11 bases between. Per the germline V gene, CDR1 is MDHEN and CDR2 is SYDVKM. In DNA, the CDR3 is TGTGCCAGCGAAACAGGTTTAGCCAAAAACATTCAGTACTTC. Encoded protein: CASETGLAKNIQYF.

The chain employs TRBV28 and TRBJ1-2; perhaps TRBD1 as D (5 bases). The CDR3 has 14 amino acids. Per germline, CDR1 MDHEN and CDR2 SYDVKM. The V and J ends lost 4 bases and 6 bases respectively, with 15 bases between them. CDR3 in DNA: TGTGCCAGCAGTTCCGGATGGGGGGGTGATGGCTACACCTTC. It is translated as CASSSGWGGDGYTF.

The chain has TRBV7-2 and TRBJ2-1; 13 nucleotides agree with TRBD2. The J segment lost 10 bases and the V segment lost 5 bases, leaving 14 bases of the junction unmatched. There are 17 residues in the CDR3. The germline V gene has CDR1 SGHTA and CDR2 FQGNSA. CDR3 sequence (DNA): TGTGCCAGCAGCCGAGACCTGACTAGCGGGAGGTCAGGGGAGCAGTTCTTC. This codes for CASSRDLTSGRSGEQFF.

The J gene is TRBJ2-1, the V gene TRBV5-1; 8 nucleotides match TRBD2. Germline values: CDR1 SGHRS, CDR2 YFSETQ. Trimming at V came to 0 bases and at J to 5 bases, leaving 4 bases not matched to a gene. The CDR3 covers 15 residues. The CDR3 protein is CASSLVLAVNNEQFF. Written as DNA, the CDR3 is TGCGCCAGCAGCTTGGTACTAGCGGTGAACAATGAGCAGTTCTTC.

The CDR3 sequence: CASSLLQAGGADTQYF. The DNA for the CDR3 is TGTGCCAGCAGTTTGTTACAAGCGGGAGGGGCAGATACGCAGTATTTT. This chain connects TRBV27 to TRBJ2-3, with 10 bases aligning to TRBD2. The CDR3 has 16 residues. With V trimmed by 3 bases and J by 4 bases, 7 bases remained unmatched. Germline lookup yields CDR1 MNHEY and CDR2 SMNVEV (reference sequence).

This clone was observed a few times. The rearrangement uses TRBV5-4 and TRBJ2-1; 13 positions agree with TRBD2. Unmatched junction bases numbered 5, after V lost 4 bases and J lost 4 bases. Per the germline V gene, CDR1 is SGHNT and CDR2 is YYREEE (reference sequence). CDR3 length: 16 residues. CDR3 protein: CASSPRLAGGYNEQFF. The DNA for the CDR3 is TGTGCCAGCAGCCCAAGACTAGCGGGAGGATACAATGAGCAGTTCTTC.

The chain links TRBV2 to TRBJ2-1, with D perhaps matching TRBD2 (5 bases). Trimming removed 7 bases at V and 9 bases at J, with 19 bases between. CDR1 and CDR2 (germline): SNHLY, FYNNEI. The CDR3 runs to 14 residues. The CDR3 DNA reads TGTGCCAGCACCCCCGGGGTGAGGGTAGGTGAGCAGTTCTTC. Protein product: CASTPGVRVGEQFF. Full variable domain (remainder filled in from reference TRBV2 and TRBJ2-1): EPEVTQTPSHQVTQMGQEVILRCVPISNHLYFYWYRQILGQKVEFLVSFYNNEISEKSEIFDDQFSVERPDGSNFTLKIRSTKLEDSAMYFCASTPGVRVGEQFFGPGTRLTVL.

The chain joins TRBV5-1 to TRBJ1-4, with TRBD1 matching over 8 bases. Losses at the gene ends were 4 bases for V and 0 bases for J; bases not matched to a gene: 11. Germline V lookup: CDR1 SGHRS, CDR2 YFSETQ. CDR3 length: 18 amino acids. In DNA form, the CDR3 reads TGCGCCAGCAGCCCCGGACAGGGAAATCCTGCAACTAATGAAAAACTGTTTTTT. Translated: CASSPGQGNPATNEKLFF. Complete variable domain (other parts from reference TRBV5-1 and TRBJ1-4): KAGVTQTPRYLIKTRGQQVTLSCSPISGHRSVSWYQQTPGQGLQFLFEYFSETQRNKGNFPGRFSGRQFSNSRSEMNVSTLELGDSALYLCASSPGQGNPATNEKLFFGSGTQLSVL.

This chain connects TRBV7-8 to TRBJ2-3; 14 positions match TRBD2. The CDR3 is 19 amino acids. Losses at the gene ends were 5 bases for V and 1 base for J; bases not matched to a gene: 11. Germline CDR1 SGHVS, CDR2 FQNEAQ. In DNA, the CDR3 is TGTGCCAGCAGCCCTCGACTAGCGGGAGGGCAGTGGGGCACAGATACGCAGTATTTT. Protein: CASSPRLAGGQWGTDTQYF.

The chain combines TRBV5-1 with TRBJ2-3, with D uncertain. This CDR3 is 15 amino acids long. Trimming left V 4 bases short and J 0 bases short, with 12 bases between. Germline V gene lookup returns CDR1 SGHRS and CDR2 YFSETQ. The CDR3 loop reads CASSEGGPSTDTQYF. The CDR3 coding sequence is TGCGCCAGCAGCGAAGGCGGCCCGAGCACAGATACGCAGTATTTT.

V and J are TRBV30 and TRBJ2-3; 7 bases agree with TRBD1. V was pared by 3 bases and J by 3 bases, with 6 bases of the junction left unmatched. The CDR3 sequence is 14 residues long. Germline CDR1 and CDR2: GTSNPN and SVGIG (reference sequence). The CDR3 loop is CAWSRQGSTDTQYF. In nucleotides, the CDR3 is TGTGCCTGGAGCCGACAGGGTTCGACAGATACGCAGTATTTT.